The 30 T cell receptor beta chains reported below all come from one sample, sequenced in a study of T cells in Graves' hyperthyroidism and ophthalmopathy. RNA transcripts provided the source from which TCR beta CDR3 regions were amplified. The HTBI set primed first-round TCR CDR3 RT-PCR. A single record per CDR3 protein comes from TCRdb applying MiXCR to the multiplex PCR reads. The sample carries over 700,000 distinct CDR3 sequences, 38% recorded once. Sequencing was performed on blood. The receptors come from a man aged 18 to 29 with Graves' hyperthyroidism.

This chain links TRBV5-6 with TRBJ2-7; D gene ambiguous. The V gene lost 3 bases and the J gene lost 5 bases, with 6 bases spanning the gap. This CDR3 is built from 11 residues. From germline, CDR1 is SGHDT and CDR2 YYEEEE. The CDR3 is CASSWVDEQYF. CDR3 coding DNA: TGTGCCAGCAGCTGGGTGGACGAGCAGTACTTC.

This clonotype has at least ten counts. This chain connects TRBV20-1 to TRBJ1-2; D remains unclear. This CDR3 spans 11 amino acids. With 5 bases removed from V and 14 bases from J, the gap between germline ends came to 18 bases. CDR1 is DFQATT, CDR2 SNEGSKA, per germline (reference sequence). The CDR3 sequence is CSASTLGPGTF. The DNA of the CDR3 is TGCAGTGCTTCCACACTCGGTCCGGGTACCTTC.

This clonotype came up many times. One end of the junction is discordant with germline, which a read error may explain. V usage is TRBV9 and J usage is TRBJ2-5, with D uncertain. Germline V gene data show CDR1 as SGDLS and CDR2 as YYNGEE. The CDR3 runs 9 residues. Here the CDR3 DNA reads TGTGCCAGCAGCGTACCCCCAGACTTC. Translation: CASSVPPDF.

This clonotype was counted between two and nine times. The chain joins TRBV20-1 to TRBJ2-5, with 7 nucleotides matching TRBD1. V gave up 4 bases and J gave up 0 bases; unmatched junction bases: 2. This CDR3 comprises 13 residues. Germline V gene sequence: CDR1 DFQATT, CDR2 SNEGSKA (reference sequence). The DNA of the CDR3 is TGCAGTGCTACCGGGACAGACCAAGAGACCCAGTACTTC. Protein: CSATGTDQETQYF.

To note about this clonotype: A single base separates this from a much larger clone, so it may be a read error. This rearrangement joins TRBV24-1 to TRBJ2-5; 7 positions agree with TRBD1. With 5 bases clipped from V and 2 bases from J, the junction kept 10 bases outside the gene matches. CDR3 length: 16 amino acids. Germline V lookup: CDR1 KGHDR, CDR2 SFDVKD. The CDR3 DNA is TGTGCCACCAGTGGTTTAGGGGGCGGCCATCAAGAGACCCAGTACTTC. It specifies CATSGLGGGHQETQYF.

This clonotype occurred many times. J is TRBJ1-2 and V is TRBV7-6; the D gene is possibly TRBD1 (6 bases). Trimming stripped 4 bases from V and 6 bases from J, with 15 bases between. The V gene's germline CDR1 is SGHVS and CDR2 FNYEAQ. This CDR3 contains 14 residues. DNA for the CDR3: TGTGCCAGCAGCTCCGACCGGGGGCAAGATGGCTACACCTTC. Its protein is CASSSDRGQDGYTF.

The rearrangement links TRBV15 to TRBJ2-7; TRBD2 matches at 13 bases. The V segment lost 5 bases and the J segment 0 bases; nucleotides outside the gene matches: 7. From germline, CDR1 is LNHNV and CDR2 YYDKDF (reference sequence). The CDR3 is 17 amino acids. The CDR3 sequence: CATSVSGTSGISYEQYF. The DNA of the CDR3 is TGTGCCACCAGCGTTTCCGGGACTAGCGGGATCTCCTACGAGCAGTACTTC. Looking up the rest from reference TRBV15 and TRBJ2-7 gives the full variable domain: DAMVIQNPRYQVTQFGKPVTLSCSQTLNHNVMYWYQQKSSQAPKLLFHYYDKDFNNEADTPDNFQSRRPNTSFCFLDIRSPGLGDTAMYLCATSVSGTSGISYEQYFGPGTRLTVT.

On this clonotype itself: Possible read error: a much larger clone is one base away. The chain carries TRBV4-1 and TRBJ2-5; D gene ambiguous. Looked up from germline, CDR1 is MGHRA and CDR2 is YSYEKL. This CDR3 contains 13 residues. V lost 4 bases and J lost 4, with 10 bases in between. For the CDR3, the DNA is TGCGCCAGCAGCCGAGAGAGCCGAGAGACCCAGTACTTC. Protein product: CASSRESRETQYF.

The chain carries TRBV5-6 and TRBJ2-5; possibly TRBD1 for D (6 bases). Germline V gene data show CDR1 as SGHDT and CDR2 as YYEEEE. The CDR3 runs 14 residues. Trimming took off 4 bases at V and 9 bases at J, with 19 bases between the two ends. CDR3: CASSPGQSNQPQYF. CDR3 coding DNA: TGTGCCAGCAGCCCCGGACAGAGCAATCAGCCCCAGTACTTC.

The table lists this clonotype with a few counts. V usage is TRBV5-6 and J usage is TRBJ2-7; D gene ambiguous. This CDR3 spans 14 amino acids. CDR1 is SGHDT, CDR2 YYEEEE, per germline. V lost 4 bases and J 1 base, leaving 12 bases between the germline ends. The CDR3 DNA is TGTGCCAGCAGCCGCTGGGAACGATCCTACGAGCAGTACTTC. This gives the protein CASSRWERSYEQYF.

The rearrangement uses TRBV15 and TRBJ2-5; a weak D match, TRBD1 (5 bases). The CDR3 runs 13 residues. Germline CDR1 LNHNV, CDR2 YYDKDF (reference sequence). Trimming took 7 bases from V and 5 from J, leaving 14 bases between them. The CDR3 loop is CATNAGPGETQYF. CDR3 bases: TGTGCCACCAATGCAGGGCCAGGGGAGACCCAGTACTTC.

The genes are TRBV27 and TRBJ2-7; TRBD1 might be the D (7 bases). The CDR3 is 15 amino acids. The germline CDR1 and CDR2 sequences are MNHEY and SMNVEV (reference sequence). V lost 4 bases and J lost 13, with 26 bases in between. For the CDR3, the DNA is TGTGCCAGCAGTTCTCGAGGGGGCGCTGCCGGGGGAAACTACTTC. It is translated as CASSSRGGAAGGNYF.

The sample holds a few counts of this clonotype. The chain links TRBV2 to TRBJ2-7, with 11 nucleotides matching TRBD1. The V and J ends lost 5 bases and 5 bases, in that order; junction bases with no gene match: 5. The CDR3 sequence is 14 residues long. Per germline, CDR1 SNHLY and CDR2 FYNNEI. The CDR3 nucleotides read TGTGCCAGCAGTTTTAGGGGACAGGGGGACGAGCAGTACTTC. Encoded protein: CASSFRGQGDEQYF.

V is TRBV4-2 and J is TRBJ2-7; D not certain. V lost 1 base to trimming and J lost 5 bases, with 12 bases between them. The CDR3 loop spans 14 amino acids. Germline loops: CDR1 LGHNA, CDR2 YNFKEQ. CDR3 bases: TGTGCCAGCAGCCAAGGTGTCAGGACGGACGAGCAGTACTTC. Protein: CASSQGVRTDEQYF.

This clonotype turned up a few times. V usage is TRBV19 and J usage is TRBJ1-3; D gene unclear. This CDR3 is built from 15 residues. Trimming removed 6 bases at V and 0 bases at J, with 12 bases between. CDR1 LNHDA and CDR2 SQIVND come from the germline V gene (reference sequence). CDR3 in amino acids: CASRSQDGSGNTIYF. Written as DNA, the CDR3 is TGTGCCAGTAGATCTCAGGACGGCTCTGGAAACACCATATATTTT. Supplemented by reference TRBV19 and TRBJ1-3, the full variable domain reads DGGITQSPKYLFRKEGQNVTLSCEQNLNHDAMYWYRQDPGQGLRLIYYSQIVNDFQKGDIAEGYSVSREKKESFPLTVTSAQKNPTAFYLCASRSQDGSGNTIYFGEGSWLTVV.

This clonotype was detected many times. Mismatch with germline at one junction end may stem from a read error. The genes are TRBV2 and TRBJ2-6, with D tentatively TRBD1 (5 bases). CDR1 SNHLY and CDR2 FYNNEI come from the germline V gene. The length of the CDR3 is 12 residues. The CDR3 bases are TGTGCCTGCAGGGTAGGGGCCAACGTCCTGACTTTC. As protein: CACRVGANVLTF.

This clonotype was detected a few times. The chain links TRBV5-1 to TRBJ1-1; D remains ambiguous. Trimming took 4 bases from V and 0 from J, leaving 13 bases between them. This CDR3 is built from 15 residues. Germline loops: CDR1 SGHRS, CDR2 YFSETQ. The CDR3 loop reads CASSLREGMNTEAFF. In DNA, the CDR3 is TGCGCCAGCAGCCTCCGGGAAGGGATGAACACTGAAGCTTTCTTT.

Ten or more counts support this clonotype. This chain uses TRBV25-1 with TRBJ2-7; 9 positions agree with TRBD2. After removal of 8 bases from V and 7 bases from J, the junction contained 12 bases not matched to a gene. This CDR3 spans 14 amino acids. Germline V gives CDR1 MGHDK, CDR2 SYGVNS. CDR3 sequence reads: CASLGAGGSREQYF. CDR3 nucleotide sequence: TGTGCCAGCTTGGGAGCGGGAGGTTCGCGGGAGCAGTACTTC.

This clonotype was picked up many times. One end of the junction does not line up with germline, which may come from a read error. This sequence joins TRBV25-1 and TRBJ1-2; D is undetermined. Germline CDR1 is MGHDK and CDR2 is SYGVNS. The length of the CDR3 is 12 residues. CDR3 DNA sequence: TGCGCCAGCAGTGATGGCGGGTATGGCTACACCTTC. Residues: CASSDGGYGYTF.

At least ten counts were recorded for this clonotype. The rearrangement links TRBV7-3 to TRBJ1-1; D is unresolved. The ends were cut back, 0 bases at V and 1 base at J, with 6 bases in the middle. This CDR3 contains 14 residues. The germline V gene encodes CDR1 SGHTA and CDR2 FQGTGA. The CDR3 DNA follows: TGTGCCAGCAGCTTAACCACCTCGAACACTGAAGCTTTCTTT. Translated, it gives CASSLTTSNTEAFF.

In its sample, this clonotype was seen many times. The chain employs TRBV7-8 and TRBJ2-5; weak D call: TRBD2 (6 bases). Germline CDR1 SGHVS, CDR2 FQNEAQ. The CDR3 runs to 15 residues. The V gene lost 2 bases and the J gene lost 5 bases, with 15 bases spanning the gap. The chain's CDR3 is CASSLRLGGKETQYF. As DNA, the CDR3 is TGTGCCAGCAGCTTAAGACTGGGCGGGAAGGAGACCCAGTACTTC.

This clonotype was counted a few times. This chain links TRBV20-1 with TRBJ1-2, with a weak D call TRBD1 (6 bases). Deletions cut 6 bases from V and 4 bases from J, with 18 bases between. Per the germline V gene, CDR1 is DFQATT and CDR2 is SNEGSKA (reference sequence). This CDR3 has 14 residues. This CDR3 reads CSADAGHPGYGYTF. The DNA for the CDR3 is TGCAGTGCCGATGCGGGACACCCGGGCTATGGCTACACCTTC.

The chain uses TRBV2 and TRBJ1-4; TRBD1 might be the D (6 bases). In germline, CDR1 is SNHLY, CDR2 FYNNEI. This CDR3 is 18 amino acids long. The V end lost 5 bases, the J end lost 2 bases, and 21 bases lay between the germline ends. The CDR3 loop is CASSYDPRGLFTNEKLFF. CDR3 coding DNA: TGTGCCAGCAGTTATGATCCTAGGGGGTTGTTCACTAATGAAAAACTGTTTTTT.

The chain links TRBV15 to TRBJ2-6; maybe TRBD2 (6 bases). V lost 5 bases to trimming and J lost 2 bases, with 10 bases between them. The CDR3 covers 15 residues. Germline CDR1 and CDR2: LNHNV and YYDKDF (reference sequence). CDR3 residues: CATSGGGPGANVLTF. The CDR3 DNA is TGTGCCACCAGCGGAGGAGGGCCTGGGGCCAACGTCCTGACTTTC. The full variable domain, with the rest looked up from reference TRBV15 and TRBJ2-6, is DAMVIQNPRYQVTQFGKPVTLSCSQTLNHNVMYWYQQKSSQAPKLLFHYYDKDFNNEADTPDNFQSRRPNTSFCFLDIRSPGLGDTAMYLCATSGGGPGANVLTFGAGSRLTVL.

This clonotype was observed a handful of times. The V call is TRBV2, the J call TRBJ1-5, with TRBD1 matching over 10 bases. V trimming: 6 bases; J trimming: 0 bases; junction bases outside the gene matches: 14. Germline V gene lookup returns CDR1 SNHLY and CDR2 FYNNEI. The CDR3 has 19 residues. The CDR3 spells CASSPWTGGILYSNQPQHF. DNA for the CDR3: TGTGCCAGCAGCCCATGGACAGGGGGTATACTTTATAGCAATCAGCCCCAGCATTTT.

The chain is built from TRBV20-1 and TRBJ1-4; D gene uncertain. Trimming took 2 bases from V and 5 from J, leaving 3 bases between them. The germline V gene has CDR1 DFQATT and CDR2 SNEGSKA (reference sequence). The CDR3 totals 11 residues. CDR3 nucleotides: TGCAGTGCTAGAATAAATGAAAAACTGTTTTTT. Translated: CSARINEKLFF.

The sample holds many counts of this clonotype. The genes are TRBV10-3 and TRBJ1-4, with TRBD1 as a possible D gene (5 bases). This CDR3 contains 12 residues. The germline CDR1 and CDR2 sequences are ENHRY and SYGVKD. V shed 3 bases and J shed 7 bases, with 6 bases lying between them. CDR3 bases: TGTGCCATCAGTGATGGGGGTGAAAAACTGTTTTTT. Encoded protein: CAISDGGEKLFF.

DNA for the CDR3: TGTGCCAGCAGTGGTCAGGGATGGGAAAAACTGTTTTTT. Its translation: CASSGQGWEKLFF. The genes are TRBV6-1 and TRBJ1-4, with D possibly TRBD1 on 5 matching bases. The CDR3 runs 13 residues. Germline V lookup: CDR1 MNHNS, CDR2 SASEGT. Deletions cut 4 bases from V and 8 bases from J, with 11 bases between.

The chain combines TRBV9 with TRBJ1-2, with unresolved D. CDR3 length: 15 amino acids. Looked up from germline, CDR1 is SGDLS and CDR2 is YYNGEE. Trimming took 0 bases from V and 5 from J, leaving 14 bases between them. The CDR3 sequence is CASSVDDGAVYGYTF. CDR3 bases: TGTGCCAGCAGCGTAGATGACGGTGCAGTGTATGGCTACACCTTC.

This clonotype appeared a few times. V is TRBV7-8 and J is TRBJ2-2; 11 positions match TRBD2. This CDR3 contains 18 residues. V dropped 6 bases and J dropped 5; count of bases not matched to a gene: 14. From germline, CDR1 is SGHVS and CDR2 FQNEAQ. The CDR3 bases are TGTGCCAGCAGACCCACACTAGCGGGAGCGGGTAAAACCGGGGAGCTGTTTTTT. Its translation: CASRPTLAGAGKTGELFF.